This passage covers 20 T cell receptor beta chains from one sample sequenced in a study of T cells after yellow fever vaccination. MiXCR was run by TCRdb on the 5' RACE reads, yielding one entry per CDR3 protein. This table has some 48,000 distinct CDR3 sequences, roughly 6.4% appearing once. The sequences come from PBMCs, either bulk or a sorted T-cell subset (CD4+, CD8+, memory, or dextramer-sorted; not recorded which), collected 45 days after the yellow fever booster vaccination. These receptors were collected from a man in his thirties or forties who received the YFV17D yellow fever vaccine.

Ten or more counts support this clonotype. This chain links TRBV18 with TRBJ2-7; D might be TRBD1 (5 bases). The germline V and J ends were trimmed by 6 bases and 6 bases, with 12 bases remaining between them. The CDR3 is 12 amino acids. Germline CDR1 KGHSH, CDR2 LQKENI. The DNA for the CDR3 is TGTGCCAGCTCCCCAGGGATCGGCGAGCAGTACTTC. This codes for CASSPGIGEQYF.

The V and J genes are TRBV28 and TRBJ2-7, with 8 bases aligning to TRBD1. The CDR3 sequence is 14 residues long. Per germline, CDR1 MDHEN and CDR2 SYDVKM. With 10 bases clipped from V and 4 bases from J, the junction kept 12 bases outside the gene matches. The CDR3 bases are TGTGCCACCCAGGACAGGGACGCCTTTTACGAGCAGTACTTC. Protein: CATQDRDAFYEQYF. Full variable domain (outside the CDR3, taken from reference TRBV28 and TRBJ2-7): DVKVTQSSRYLVKRTGEKVFLECVQDMDHENMFWYRQDPGLGLRLIYFSYDVKMKEKGDIPEGYSVSREKKERFSLILESASTNQTSMYLCATQDRDAFYEQYFGPGTRLTVT.

The sample holds many counts of this clonotype. The chain combines TRBV6-5 with TRBJ2-7, with 9 bases lining up with TRBD2. V lost 10 bases to trimming and J lost 4 bases; unmatched junction nucleotides: 8. CDR1 is MNHEY and CDR2 is SVGAGI in the germline V gene. The CDR3 is made up of 13 amino acids. CDR3 coding DNA: TGTGCCACCTCTCAGGCGGGAGGGTACGAGCAGTACTTC. Amino acids: CATSQAGGYEQYF.

In this sample, this clonotype turned up a few times. Written as DNA, the CDR3 is TGCAGTGCTCAGTCGGTGGACGAGCAGTACTTC. Translated: CSAQSVDEQYF. The chain combines TRBV20-1 with TRBJ2-7; D ambiguous. Trimming shortened V by 5 bases and J by 5 bases, and 10 bases separated the two germline ends. CDR3 length equals 11 residues. CDR1 and CDR2 (germline): DFQATT, SNEGSKA (reference sequence).

Only a few counts were recorded for this clonotype. V gene TRBV12-3 or TRBV12-4 combines with J gene TRBJ2-2, with D possibly being TRBD2 (6 bases). V was clipped by 3 bases and J by 4 bases, with 18 bases between them. The CDR3 totals 17 residues. The CDR3 bases are TGTGCCAGCAGTTTTAACGGGGGACGACGTTTCACCGGGGAGCTGTTTTTT. It yields the protein CASSFNGGRRFTGELFF.

This clonotype was seen many times. The rearrangement joins TRBV18 to TRBJ2-5; D is perhaps TRBD2 (5 bases). Germline V lookup: CDR1 KGHSH, CDR2 LQKENI. Trimming pared 6 bases from V and 3 bases from J, leaving 11 bases between. The CDR3 consists of 13 residues. In DNA form, the CDR3 reads TGTGCCAGCTCCAAGGAGAGGGAAGAGACCCAGTACTTC. Protein sequence: CASSKEREETQYF. The whole variable domain, filled in from reference TRBV18 and TRBJ2-5, reads NAGVMQNPRHLVRRRGQEARLRCSPMKGHSHVYWYRQLPEEGLKFMVYLQKENIIDESGMPKERFSAEFPKEGPSILRIQQVVRGDSAAYFCASSKEREETQYFGPGTRLLVL.

This clonotype was found a few times. V is TRBV20-1 and J is TRBJ1-3, with 7 bases matching TRBD1. After removal of 6 bases from V and 0 bases from J, the junction contained 8 bases not matched to a gene. CDR1 and CDR2 (germline): DFQATT, SNEGSKA (reference sequence). The CDR3 has 15 amino acids. In DNA form, the CDR3 reads TGCAGTGCGACGATAGGGACAGTCTCTGGAAACACCATATATTTT. It is translated as CSATIGTVSGNTIYF.

This clonotype has at least ten counts. This sequence joins TRBV20-1 and TRBJ1-1; D call uncertain. CDR1 is DFQATT and CDR2 is SNEGSKA in the germline V gene (reference sequence). V gave up 5 bases and J gave up 8 bases, with 15 bases separating them. The CDR3 is made up of 12 amino acids. The CDR3 sequence is CSAPPPGEEAFF. The CDR3, as DNA: TGCAGTGCTCCTCCCCCGGGCGAGGAAGCTTTCTTT.

There are many counts of this clonotype. The rearrangement uses TRBV27 and TRBJ2-5; D gene ambiguous. Trimming removed 3 bases at V and 5 bases at J, with 16 bases between. CDR1 and CDR2 from the germline V gene are MNHEY and SMNVEV (reference sequence). The CDR3 has 15 residues. CDR3 protein: CASSFAGAFGETQYF. The CDR3 coding sequence is TGTGCCAGCAGTTTCGCAGGAGCGTTTGGGGAGACCCAGTACTTC.

This clonotype appeared a few times. The V call is TRBV5-4, the J call TRBJ2-3; D ambiguous. Trimming shortened V by 2 bases and J by 4 bases, and 8 bases separated the two germline ends. This CDR3 comprises 13 residues. Germline V gives CDR1 SGHNT, CDR2 YYREEE (reference sequence). In DNA, the CDR3 is TGTGCCAGCAGCTTATCTGGGGCAGATACGCAGTATTTT. Protein sequence: CASSLSGADTQYF.

V and J are TRBV28 and TRBJ2-4, with 16 bases aligning to TRBD2. The length of the CDR3 is 15 residues. J lost 4 bases, V lost 7 bases, and 1 base had no gene match. The germline gives CDR1 MDHEN, CDR2 SYDVKM. The CDR3 nucleotides are TGTGCCAGCATGGGACTAGCGGGAGGGAAAAACATTCAGTACTTC. Its protein product is CASMGLAGGKNIQYF.

This clonotype was detected ten times or more. The gene calls are TRBV20-1 and TRBJ1-4; no clear D. The V and J ends lost 2 bases and 8 bases respectively, with 15 bases between them. Germline-derived CDR1 and CDR2 are DFQATT and SNEGSKA (reference sequence). The CDR3 runs to 14 residues. The CDR3 DNA is TGCAGTGCTAGACCCGGAACCCTCGCCGAAAAACTGTTTTTT. Protein product: CSARPGTLAEKLFF.

This clonotype was seen a single time. CDR3 loop: CAFSFRPLMNHRQETQYF. In DNA, the CDR3 is TGTGCCTTCAGTTTTCGGCCCCTCATGAACCATCGGCAAGAGACCCAGTACTTC. V is TRBV2 and J is TRBJ2-5; D is undetermined. This CDR3 spans 18 amino acids. Trimming took 11 bases from V and 2 from J, leaving 30 bases between them. Germline V gene sequence: CDR1 SNHLY, CDR2 FYNNEI. The entire variable domain, with the rest obtained from reference TRBV2 and TRBJ2-5, is as follows: EPEVTQTPSHQVTQMGQEVILRCVPISNHLYFYWYRQILGQKVEFLVSFYNNEISEKSEIFDDQFSVERPDGSNFTLKIRSTKLEDSAMYFCAFSFRPLMNHRQETQYFGPGTRLLVL.

A word on this clonotype: A much larger clone sits a single nucleotide away, making a read error possible. The chain combines TRBV2 with TRBJ1-1; D not certain. Germline V gene sequence: CDR1 SNHLY, CDR2 FYNNEI. The CDR3 sequence is 14 residues long. This chain's CDR3 is CAISARLKGTEAFF. For the CDR3, the DNA is TGTGCCATCAGTGCGAGGTTAAAGGGCACTGAAGCTTTCTTT.

The chain has TRBV24-1 and TRBJ2-2, with 9 bases aligning to TRBD1. Germline trimming cut 1 base from V and 7 bases from J; bases unmatched to any gene: 3. CDR1 is KGHDR and CDR2 is SFDVKD in the germline V gene. The CDR3 length is 15 residues. The CDR3 DNA is TGTGCCACCAGTGATTTCGGGACAGGGCTCGGGGAGCTGTTTTTT. This codes for CATSDFGTGLGELFF.

On this clonotype: Just one base apart from a much larger clone, this may be a read error. The chain combines TRBV5-8 with TRBJ1-2; D unclear. Per germline, CDR1 SGHTS and CDR2 YDEGEE. Trimming left V 7 bases short and J 7 bases short, with 17 bases between. This CDR3 has 13 residues. The CDR3, as DNA: TGTGCCAGCGGACTCTTGGGTGGTGCTGGCTACACCTTC. It translates to CASGLLGGAGYTF.

J is TRBJ1-2 and V is TRBV5-4, with 10 bases identical to TRBD1. Germline loops: CDR1 SGHNT, CDR2 YYREEE (reference sequence). The CDR3 has 14 amino acids. The V gene end was trimmed by 4 bases and the J gene end by 8 bases; junction bases not matched to a gene: 8. CDR3 DNA: TGTGCCAGCAGCATAGGACAGGGGGATGTAGGCTACACCTTC. Amino acid sequence: CASSIGQGDVGYTF.

This clonotype appeared many times. The genes are TRBV19 and TRBJ2-1; the match to TRBD2 covers 8 bases. Germline loops: CDR1 LNHDA, CDR2 SQIVND (reference sequence). J was trimmed by 9 bases and V by 4 bases; bases with no gene match: 8. The CDR3 spans 14 residues. The chain's CDR3 is CASSSGLAAGEQFF. Written as DNA, the CDR3 is TGTGCCAGTAGTAGCGGACTAGCCGCGGGTGAGCAGTTCTTC.

This chain joins TRBV27 and TRBJ1-1, with D possibly being TRBD1 (5 bases). Germline V gene data show CDR1 as MNHEY and CDR2 as SMNVEV (reference sequence). The V and J ends lost 3 bases and 3 bases respectively, with 11 bases between them. The CDR3 runs to 14 residues. CDR3 sequence: CASSLDNGYTEAFF. The CDR3, as DNA: TGTGCCAGCAGTTTGGACAACGGTTACACTGAAGCTTTCTTT.

This clonotype is categorized as large. The chain uses TRBV29-1 and TRBJ2-5; no clear D gene. V was trimmed by 1 base and J by 1 base, leaving 4 bases between them. This CDR3 spans 12 amino acids. Germline V gene lookup returns CDR1 SQVTM and CDR2 ANQGSEA. The CDR3 DNA follows: TGCAGCGTTGAAGGCACCCAAGAGACCCAGTACTTC. Amino acid sequence: CSVEGTQETQYF.